A selection of T cell receptor beta chains follows, all from one sample in a study of cytomegalovirus exposure and HLA in healthy donors. Sequencing was performed with immunoSEQ multiplex PCR; in TCRdb, only in-frame clones are kept and a portion is missing. Of 95,000 to 150,000 clones listed, roughly 74% are singletons. Sequencing was carried out using PBMCs. The receptor source for this set is a man aged 35-49 years in good health and CMV-seronegative. Both conserved end residues are part of each CDR3. D genes are given only for firm matches. Size values are once, few and many counts, or a class for expanded clones, and some rows have none.

>TRBD2|.|TRBJ2-7|TRBV11-2
TGTGCCAGCAGCCCGGGGACTAGCGGGGGGGGCGGGGACGAGCAGTACTTC
CASSPGTSGGGGDEQYF
>TRBD1|.|TRBJ1-4|TRBV11-2
TGTGCCAGCAGCCGCGGACAGGCGGGGGAAAAACTGTTTTTT
CASSRGQAGEKLFF
>.|few|TRBJ1-4|TRBV13
TGTGCCAGCAGCTTAGAGGTAGCCGGGAATGAAAAACTGTTTTTT
CASSLEVAGNEKLFF
>TRBD2|.|TRBJ2-1|TRBV10-2
TGCGCCAGCAGTGAGTTAGCGGGAATTTACAATGAGCAGTTCTTC
CASSELAGIYNEQFF
>.|few|TRBJ1-1|TRBV11-1
TGTGCCAGCAGCCCTAAGGTCCCAGGGGTGTCTTTCTTT
CASSPKVPGVSFF
>.|.|TRBJ2-5|TRBV13
TGTGCCAGCAGCTTACGGCTGAGGGGGGGCTTGGAGACCCAGTACTTC
CASSLRLRGGLETQYF
>TRBD2|.|TRBJ2-2|TRBV6-5
TGTGCCACCACCCGGTGGCGGGGGGGCTCCGGGGAGCTGTTTTTT
CATTRWRGGSGELFF
>TRBD1|.|TRBJ1-1|TRBV19
TGTGCCAGTAGTGGCTGGGACAGCTTCTTT
CASSGWDSFF
>.|.|TRBJ1-2|TRBV7-9
TGTGCCAGCAGCCAGGACAGATCGGGCTACACCTTC
CASSQDRSGYTF
>.|few|TRBJ1-2|TRBV18
TGTGCCAGCACCCGGGGGGTGTGGGGCTACACCTTC
CASTRGVWGYTF
>.|.|TRBJ1-2|TRBV6-6
TGTGCCAGCAGTTACTCGTACAGGGTTGGAGGCTACACCTTC
CASSYSYRVGGYTF
>TRBD2|.|TRBJ2-2|TRBV7-9
TGTGCCAGCAGTTCGGGACTAGCGGGGGGGCCCACCGGGGAGCTGTTTTTT
CASSSGLAGGPTGELFF
>.|.|TRBJ1-5|TRBV28
TGTGCCAGCAGGGGGGCGGTCACAGGAAATCAGCCCCAGCATTTT
CASRGAVTGNQPQHF
>TRBD1|.|TRBJ2-7|TRBV6-6
TGTGCCAGCAGTTACACACGGGACAGGGGGCGGCACGAGCAGTACTTC
CASSYTRDRGRHEQYF
>TRBD1|.|TRBJ2-5|TRBV7-9
TGTGCCAGCAGCTTAGGGAGGACAGGCCCCAAGGAGACCCAGTACTTC
CASSLGRTGPKETQYF
>TRBD1|.|TRBJ2-7|TRBV5-8
TGTGCCCGCAGCTGGACAGGGGGCGCGTACGAGCAGTACTTC
CARSWTGGAYEQYF
>.|.|TRBJ1-5|TRBV7-9
TGTGCCAGCAGCTCCGAGCAGGAGGATTACCAGCCCCAGCATTTT
CASSSEQEDYQPQHF